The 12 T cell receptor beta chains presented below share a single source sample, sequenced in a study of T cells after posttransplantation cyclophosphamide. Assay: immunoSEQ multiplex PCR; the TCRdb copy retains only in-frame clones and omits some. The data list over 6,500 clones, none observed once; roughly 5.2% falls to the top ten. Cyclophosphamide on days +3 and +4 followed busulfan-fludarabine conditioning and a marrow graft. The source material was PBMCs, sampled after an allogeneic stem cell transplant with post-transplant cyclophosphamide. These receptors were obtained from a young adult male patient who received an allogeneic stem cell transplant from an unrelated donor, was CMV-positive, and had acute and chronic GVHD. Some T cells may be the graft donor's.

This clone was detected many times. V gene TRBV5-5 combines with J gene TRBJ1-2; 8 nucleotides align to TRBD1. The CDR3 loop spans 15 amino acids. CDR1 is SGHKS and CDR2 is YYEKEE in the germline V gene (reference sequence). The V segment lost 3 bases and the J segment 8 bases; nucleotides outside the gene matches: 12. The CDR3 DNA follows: TGTGCCAGCAGCTCGGACAGGGCGGTGTTGGGGGGCTACACCTTC. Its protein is CASSSDRAVLGGYTF.

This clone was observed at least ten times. CDR3 region: CASSQGAGAGNTF. The CDR3 DNA reads TGCGCCAGCAGCCAAGGGGCAGGGGCAGGCAACACCTTC. This chain uses TRBV4-1 with TRBJ1-2; D possibly corresponds to TRBD1 (6 bases). CDR3 length: 13 residues. V was clipped by 1 base and J by 12 bases, with 15 bases between them. Germline lookup yields CDR1 MGHRA and CDR2 YSYEKL.

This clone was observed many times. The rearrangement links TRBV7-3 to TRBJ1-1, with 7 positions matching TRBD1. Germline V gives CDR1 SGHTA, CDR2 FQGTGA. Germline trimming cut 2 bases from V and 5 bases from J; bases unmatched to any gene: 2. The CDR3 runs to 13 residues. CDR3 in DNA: TGTGCCAGCAGCTTAGAACAGGGGACTGAAGCTTTCTTT. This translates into CASSLEQGTEAFF.

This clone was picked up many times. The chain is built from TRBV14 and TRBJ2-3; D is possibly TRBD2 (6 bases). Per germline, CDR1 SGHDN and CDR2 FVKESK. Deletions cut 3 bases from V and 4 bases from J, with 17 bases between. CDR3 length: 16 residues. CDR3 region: CASSQELALMADTQYF. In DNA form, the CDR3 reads TGTGCCAGCAGCCAGGAACTAGCCCTAATGGCAGATACGCAGTATTTT.

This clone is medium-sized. The CDR3 nucleotides are TGTGCCAGCAGGGAGAGACTAGATAGGGACATTCAGTACTTC. Residues: CASRERLDRDIQYF. The gene calls are TRBV6-6 and TRBJ2-4, with D maybe TRBD2 (6 bases). CDR1 is MNHNY and CDR2 is SVGAGI in the germline V gene (reference sequence). The CDR3 totals 14 residues. V lost 6 bases to trimming and J lost 8 bases, with 17 bases between them.

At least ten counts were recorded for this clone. CDR3 in amino acids: CASSATPSVNEQFF. The CDR3, as DNA: TGTGCCAGCAGCGCCACTCCCTCCGTCAATGAGCAGTTCTTC. The chain joins TRBV11-3 to TRBJ2-1; D unclear. CDR3 length: 14 amino acids. Trimming removed 5 bases at V and 6 bases at J, with 14 bases between. Looked up from germline, CDR1 is SGHNT and CDR2 is YENEEA.

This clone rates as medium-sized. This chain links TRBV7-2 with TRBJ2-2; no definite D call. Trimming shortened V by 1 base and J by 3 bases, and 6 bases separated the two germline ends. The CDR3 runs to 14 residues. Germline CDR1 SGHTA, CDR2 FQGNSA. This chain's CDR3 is CASSLGSDTGELFF. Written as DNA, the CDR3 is TGTGCCAGCAGCTTAGGGTCGGACACCGGGGAGCTGTTTTTT.

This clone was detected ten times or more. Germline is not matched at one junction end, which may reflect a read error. In nucleotides, the CDR3 is TGCGCCAGCAGTGAGGGGACAGGGGAAAGCGAGCAGTGCTTC. Translated, it gives CASSEGTGESEQCF. The chain carries TRBV10-2 and TRBJ2-7; 10 bases map to TRBD1. The CDR3 runs 14 residues. Looked up from germline, CDR1 is WSHSY and CDR2 is SAAADI.

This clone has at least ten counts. The CDR3 nucleotides are TGTGCCACCCTACCGTCAGGGGGACGGGCCTATGGCTACACCTTC. Protein product: CATLPSGGRAYGYTF. The chain is built from TRBV5-4 and TRBJ1-2; 7 positions agree with TRBD1. This CDR3 region has 15 residues. Per the germline V gene, CDR1 is SGHNT and CDR2 is YYREEE (reference sequence). V gave up 9 bases and J gave up 4 bases; unmatched junction bases: 15.

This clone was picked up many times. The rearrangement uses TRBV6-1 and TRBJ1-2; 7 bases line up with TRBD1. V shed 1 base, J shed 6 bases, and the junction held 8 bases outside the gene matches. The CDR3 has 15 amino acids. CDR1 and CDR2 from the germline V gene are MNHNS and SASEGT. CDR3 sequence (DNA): TGTGCCAGCAGTGAAGACCGACAGGGTTTTAATGGCTACACCTTC. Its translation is CASSEDRQGFNGYTF.

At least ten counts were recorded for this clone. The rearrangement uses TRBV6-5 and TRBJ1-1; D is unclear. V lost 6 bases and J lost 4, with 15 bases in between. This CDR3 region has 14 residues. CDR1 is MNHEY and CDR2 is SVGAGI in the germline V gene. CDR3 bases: TGTGCCAGCAGACCCGTTACGGGGAGCACTGAAGCTTTCTTT. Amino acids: CASRPVTGSTEAFF.

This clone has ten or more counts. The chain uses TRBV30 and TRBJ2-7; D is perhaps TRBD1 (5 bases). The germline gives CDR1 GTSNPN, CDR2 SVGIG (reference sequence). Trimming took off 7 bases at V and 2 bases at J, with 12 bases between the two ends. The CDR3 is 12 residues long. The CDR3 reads CASLTEPYEQYF. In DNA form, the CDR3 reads TGTGCCTCCCTGACAGAACCCTACGAGCAGTACTTC.